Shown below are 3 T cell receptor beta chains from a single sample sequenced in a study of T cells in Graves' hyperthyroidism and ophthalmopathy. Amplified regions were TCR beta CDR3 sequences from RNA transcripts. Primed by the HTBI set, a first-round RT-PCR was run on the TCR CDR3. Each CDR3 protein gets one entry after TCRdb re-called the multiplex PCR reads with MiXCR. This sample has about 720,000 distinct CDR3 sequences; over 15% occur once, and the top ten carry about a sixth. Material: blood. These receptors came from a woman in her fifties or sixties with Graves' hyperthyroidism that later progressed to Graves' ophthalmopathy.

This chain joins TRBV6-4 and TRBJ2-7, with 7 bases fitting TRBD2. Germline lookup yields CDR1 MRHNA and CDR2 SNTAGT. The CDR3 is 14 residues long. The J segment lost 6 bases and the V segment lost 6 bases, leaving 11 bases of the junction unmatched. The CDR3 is CASRPEGGSGEQYF. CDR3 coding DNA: TGTGCCAGCAGGCCCGAGGGAGGGTCGGGCGAGCAGTACTTC.

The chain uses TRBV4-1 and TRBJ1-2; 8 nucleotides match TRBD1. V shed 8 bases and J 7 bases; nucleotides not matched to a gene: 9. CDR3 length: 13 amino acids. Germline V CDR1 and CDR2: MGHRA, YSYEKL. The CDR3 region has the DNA TGCGCCAGCGGGGGCCAGGGGGCTCTTGGCTACACCTTC. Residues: CASGGQGALGYTF.

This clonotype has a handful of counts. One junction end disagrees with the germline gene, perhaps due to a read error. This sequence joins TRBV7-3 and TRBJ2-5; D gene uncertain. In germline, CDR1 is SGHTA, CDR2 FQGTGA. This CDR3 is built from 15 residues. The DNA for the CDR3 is TGTGCTAGCAGCTTAGGTATGCCGGATGCAGAGACCCAGTACTTC. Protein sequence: CASSLGMPDAETQYF.